The 30 T cell receptor beta chains listed next were all sequenced from one sample in a study of shared clonotypes between healthy human individuals. Clones were read by immunoSEQ multiplex PCR, and TCRdb kept only the in-frame ones, dropping some. The table records roughly 2.4 million clones, 95% of them present only once. The sequenced sample was naive CD4+ T cells sorted from blood. Subset noted: CD45RA+ positively selected. The receptors were gathered from a man younger than 35 in good health.

This rearrangement joins TRBV28 to TRBJ2-7; D ambiguous. The CDR3 length is 15 residues. Germline V lookup: CDR1 MDHEN, CDR2 SYDVKM. Trimming pared 2 bases from V and 2 bases from J, leaving 13 bases between. Written as DNA, the CDR3 is TGTGCCAGCAGTTTAGGGCAGGCCACACCCTACGAGCAGTACTTC. Translating it yields CASSLGQATPYEQYF.

The chain uses TRBV19 and TRBJ2-5; a weak D match, TRBD2 (7 bases). CDR3 length: 17 residues. Per the germline V gene, CDR1 is LNHDA and CDR2 is SQIVND (reference sequence). The V end was cut by 2 bases, the J end by 2 bases, with 18 bases between. CDR3: CASSIKRGGGGQETQYF. CDR3 bases: TGTGCCAGTAGTATAAAGCGAGGGGGGGGAGGTCAAGAGACCCAGTACTTC. Filled out from reference TRBV19 and TRBJ2-5, the complete variable domain reads DGGITQSPKYLFRKEGQNVTLSCEQNLNHDAMYWYRQDPGQGLRLIYYSQIVNDFQKGDIAEGYSVSREKKESFPLTVTSAQKNPTAFYLCASSIKRGGGGQETQYFGPGTRLLVL.

V usage is TRBV5-1 and J usage is TRBJ1-4, with 7 bases lining up with TRBD1. The germline V gene has CDR1 SGHRS and CDR2 YFSETQ. With 0 bases clipped from V and 4 bases from J, the junction kept 3 bases outside the gene matches. The CDR3 has 15 residues. The CDR3 reads CASSLGDSHNEKLFF. Here the CDR3 DNA reads TGCGCCAGCAGCTTGGGGGACAGCCATAATGAAAAACTGTTTTTT.

This chain uses TRBV7-3 with TRBJ2-3, with no clear D. The CDR3 is 12 amino acids. Per germline, CDR1 SGHTA and CDR2 FQGTGA. Trimming took off 5 bases at V and 2 bases at J, with 5 bases between the two ends. The CDR3 DNA follows: TGTGCCAGCAGCCGATACACAGATACGCAGTATTTT. It codes for CASSRYTDTQYF.

This chain joins TRBV6-5 and TRBJ2-5; 10 nucleotides agree with TRBD1. The CDR3 totals 12 residues. The trim removed 6 bases at V and 7 bases at J, leaving 2 bases unmatched. Germline values: CDR1 MNHEY, CDR2 SVGAGI. The CDR3 here is CASRWTGGTQYF. CDR3 coding DNA: TGTGCCAGCAGGTGGACAGGGGGGACCCAGTACTTC.

This chain links TRBV6-1 with TRBJ1-6; the D is unclear. CDR1 is MNHNS and CDR2 is SASEGT in the germline V gene. The CDR3 length is 14 residues. V lost 8 bases and J lost 0, with 8 bases in between. This CDR3 is CASYKDSYNSPLHF. The CDR3, as DNA: TGTGCCAGCTACAAGGACTCCTATAATTCACCCCTCCACTTT.

The genes are TRBV7-9 and TRBJ2-7, with D uncertain. The CDR3 contains 14 residues. The germline CDR1 and CDR2 sequences are SEHNR and FQNEAQ (reference sequence). Trimming removed 4 bases from V and 2 bases from J, with 12 bases in between. The CDR3 sequence: CASSYPTVPYEQYF. CDR3 sequence (DNA): TGTGCCAGCAGCTACCCGACGGTCCCCTACGAGCAGTACTTC.

V and J are TRBV12-2 and TRBJ2-5; TRBD2 reflects the table's D call only, with no check against the DNA. TRBV12-2 is listed as a pseudogene. This CDR3 comprises 16 residues. The CDR3 sequence is CASRCYERGARETQYF. DNA for the CDR3: TGTGCAAGTCGCTGCTACGAGCGGGGGGCCCGGGAGACCCAGTACTTC.

The chain joins TRBV5-6 to TRBJ1-6; the D is unclear. The CDR3 is 14 residues long. The V and J ends lost 0 bases and 7 bases respectively, with 8 bases between them. The germline V gene has CDR1 SGHDT and CDR2 YYEEEE. CDR3 nucleotides: TGTGCCAGCAGCTTGGGTCAGTTGAATTCACCCCTCCACTTT. This gives the protein CASSLGQLNSPLHF.

The rearrangement links TRBV7-9 to TRBJ1-4; D is unclear. Germline V gene lookup returns CDR1 SEHNR and CDR2 FQNEAQ (reference sequence). The CDR3 covers 15 residues. V lost 1 base to trimming and J lost 4 bases, with 10 bases between them. CDR3 bases: TGTGCCAGCAGCTTAGGCGTCGGCGATAATGAAAAACTGTTTTTT. Translated, it gives CASSLGVGDNEKLFF.

The chain combines TRBV5-1 with TRBJ2-7, with 10 bases that match TRBD2. V shed 0 bases, J shed 4 bases, and the junction held 7 bases outside the gene matches. This CDR3 has 16 residues. Germline loops: CDR1 SGHRS, CDR2 YFSETQ. CDR3 in amino acids: CASSLAWSSGGYEQYF. The CDR3 DNA sequence: TGCGCCAGCAGCTTGGCCTGGTCTAGCGGGGGATACGAGCAGTACTTC.

The chain is built from TRBV14 and TRBJ2-7, with 8 nucleotides matching TRBD2. The CDR3 spans 13 residues. The J segment lost 6 bases and the V segment lost 5 bases, leaving 6 bases of the junction unmatched. Germline V CDR1 and CDR2: SGHDN, FVKESK. Written as DNA, the CDR3 is TGTGCCAGCAGCATGACCGGGACTAGCGAGCAGTACTTC. It translates to CASSMTGTSEQYF.

V usage is TRBV7-3 and J usage is TRBJ1-6; D perhaps matches TRBD1 (5 bases). The CDR3 runs 15 residues. Germline V CDR1 and CDR2: SGHTA, FQGTGA. V lost 2 bases and J 7 bases, leaving 12 bases between the germline ends. DNA for the CDR3: TGTGCCAGCAGCTTATCGGGGGGAGGGAATTCACCCCTCCACTTT. Its protein product is CASSLSGGGNSPLHF. Looking up the rest from reference TRBV7-3 and TRBJ1-6 gives the full variable domain: GAGVSQTPSNKVTEKGKYVELRCDPISGHTALYWYRQSLGQGPEFLIYFQGTGAADDSGLPNDRFFAVRPEGSVSTLKIQRTERGDSAVYLCASSLSGGGNSPLHFGNGTRLTVT.

On this clone: The same CDR3 also results from other DNA sequences found in this sample. The V gene is TRBV5-1, the J gene TRBJ2-6; no firm D call. Trimming removed 1 base at V and 4 bases at J, with 6 bases between. The germline V gene has CDR1 SGHRS and CDR2 YFSETQ. This CDR3 has 14 amino acids. The DNA for the CDR3 is TGCGCCAGCAGCTTGAGTGCCGGGGCCAACGTCCTGACTTTC. Translating it yields CASSLSAGANVLTF.

On this clone: In the same sample, other DNA sequences code for this CDR3. The V and J genes are TRBV9 and TRBJ2-2; D gene unclear. The CDR3 extends over 12 amino acids. V shed 0 bases and J shed 5 bases, with 2 bases lying between them. Germline V lookup: CDR1 SGDLS, CDR2 YYNGEE. CDR3 amino acids: CASSVATGELFF. The CDR3 DNA follows: TGTGCCAGCAGCGTAGCTACCGGGGAGCTGTTTTTT.

The chain combines TRBV28 with TRBJ1-4, with unresolved D. There are 15 residues in the CDR3. CDR1 MDHEN and CDR2 SYDVKM come from the germline V gene. The V gene lost 6 bases and the J gene lost 0 bases, with 11 bases spanning the gap. The CDR3 DNA follows: TGTGCCAGCAGCCCACTGGGAACAACTAATGAAAAACTGTTTTTT. Translation gives CASSPLGTTNEKLFF.

The rearrangement joins TRBV5-1 to TRBJ2-3, with 12 bases fitting TRBD2. Germline values: CDR1 SGHRS, CDR2 YFSETQ. The CDR3 has 17 amino acids. Trimming took 4 bases from V and 5 from J; bases not matched to a gene: 11. CDR3 bases: TGCGCCAGCAGCGCCGGCCTAGCGGGGGGGCCGCAAGATACGCAGTATTTT. This codes for CASSAGLAGGPQDTQYF.

The sample holds a few counts of this clone. The V gene is TRBV27, the J gene TRBJ1-2; tentatively, D is TRBD1 (6 bases). CDR3 size: 12 residues. V dropped 6 bases and J dropped 7 bases, with 12 bases sitting between them. In germline, CDR1 is MNHEY, CDR2 SMNVEV (reference sequence). The CDR3 sequence: CASRQGDRGYTF. CDR3 DNA: TGTGCCAGCAGACAGGGCGATCGTGGCTACACCTTC.

The chain links TRBV15 to TRBJ1-6; D is perhaps TRBD1 (5 bases). The germline CDR1 and CDR2 sequences are LNHNV and YYDKDF (reference sequence). V was shortened by 1 base and J by 5 bases, with 9 bases between the two germline ends. There are 15 residues in the CDR3. For the CDR3, the DNA is TGTGCCACCAGCAGAGTAAAGGGGAATAATTCACCCCTCCACTTT. The encoded protein is CATSRVKGNNSPLHF.

V gene TRBV18 combines with J gene TRBJ1-1, with D tentatively TRBD1 (6 bases). The ends were cut back, 4 bases at V and 0 bases at J, with 12 bases in the middle. Germline CDR1 and CDR2: KGHSH and LQKENI. The CDR3 sequence is 15 residues long. The CDR3 bases are TGTGCCAGCTCACGCGGACAGCAAGTGAACACTGAAGCTTTCTTT. Translated, it gives CASSRGQQVNTEAFF.

The chain employs TRBV7-8 and TRBJ1-1, with 9 positions matching TRBD1. Germline lookup yields CDR1 SGHVS and CDR2 FQNEAQ. The CDR3 loop spans 15 amino acids. J gave up 4 bases and V 4 bases, and 7 bases lay outside the gene matches. The CDR3 DNA is TGTGCCAGCAGCTCTATGGGACAGGGAACCACTGAAGCTTTCTTT. Protein product: CASSSMGQGTTEAFF.

As regards this clone: The sample holds other DNA sequences that translate to the same CDR3. The DNA of the CDR3 is TGTGCCAGCAGCGTAGAGGGGAACTATGGCTACACCTTC. Protein product: CASSVEGNYGYTF. The chain links TRBV9 to TRBJ1-2; D perhaps matches TRBD1 (5 bases). Trimming shortened V by 0 bases and J by 2 bases, and 5 bases separated the two germline ends. The CDR3 spans 13 residues. From germline, CDR1 is SGDLS and CDR2 YYNGEE.

V is TRBV5-6 and J is TRBJ1-2; D is possibly TRBD1 (5 bases). V gave up 2 bases and J gave up 5 bases, with 13 bases separating them. There are 14 residues in the CDR3. Germline CDR1 SGHDT, CDR2 YYEEEE. CDR3 protein: CASSFRRGAYGYTF. The CDR3 DNA follows: TGTGCCAGCAGCTTCAGGAGGGGTGCTTATGGCTACACCTTC.

This rearrangement joins TRBV9 to TRBJ2-5; 9 nucleotides align to TRBD1. The CDR3 has 15 amino acids. Trimming cost V 2 bases and J 5 bases; bases outside gene matches: 7. Germline assignment: CDR1 SGDLS and CDR2 YYNGEE. The CDR3 is CASSVGTGNVETQYF. The CDR3 DNA follows: TGTGCCAGCAGCGTCGGGACAGGGAATGTGGAGACCCAGTACTTC.

CDR3 coding DNA: TGTGCCAGCAACCCGACAGGGTACTATGGCTACACCTTC. Residues: CASNPTGYYGYTF. The chain employs TRBV28 and TRBJ1-2; 7 positions match TRBD1. The V and J ends lost 7 bases and 3 bases, in that order; junction bases with no gene match: 5. Germline values: CDR1 MDHEN, CDR2 SYDVKM. The CDR3 has 13 residues.

The chain carries TRBV6-1 and TRBJ1-6; D call uncertain. The germline V gene encodes CDR1 MNHNS and CDR2 SASEGT. Trimming stripped 2 bases from V and 0 bases from J, with 11 bases between. This CDR3 region has 17 residues. CDR3 nucleotides: TGTGCCAGCAGTGAATTGTCACTTTTCTCCTATAATTCACCCCTCCACTTT. It specifies CASSELSLFSYNSPLHF.

The chain has TRBV5-4 and TRBJ1-1; 7 nucleotides align to TRBD1. V shed 4 bases and J 4 bases; nucleotides not matched to a gene: 4. Germline CDR1 SGHNT, CDR2 YYREEE (reference sequence). CDR3 length equals 13 residues. The CDR3 sequence: CASSTDRFTEAFF. The CDR3 DNA sequence: TGTGCCAGCAGCACGGACAGGTTCACTGAAGCTTTCTTT.

Details on this clone: Within the sample, other DNA sequences also encode this same CDR3. This rearrangement joins TRBV28 to TRBJ1-1; D is undetermined. The CDR3 extends over 14 amino acids. Germline lookup yields CDR1 MDHEN and CDR2 SYDVKM. V lost 6 bases and J 1 base, leaving 12 bases between the germline ends. The DNA of the CDR3 is TGTGCCAGCAGCCTCACTCCGGGGAACACTGAAGCTTTCTTT. Protein sequence: CASSLTPGNTEAFF.

J is TRBJ1-2 and V is TRBV10-2; D remains unclear. V was pared by 6 bases and J by 5 bases, with 19 bases between. The CDR3 is 15 amino acids. In germline, CDR1 is WSHSY, CDR2 SAAADI. The CDR3 sequence is CASSQVRPDLYGYTF. The CDR3 coding sequence is TGCGCCAGCAGCCAAGTCAGGCCCGATTTGTATGGCTACACCTTC.

The chain employs TRBV9 and TRBJ2-3; D ambiguous. V lost 1 base and J lost 3, with 3 bases in between. Per germline, CDR1 SGDLS and CDR2 YYNGEE. The CDR3 runs 12 residues. CDR3 region: CASSVRTDTQYF. In nucleotides, the CDR3 is TGTGCCAGCAGCGTACGAACAGATACGCAGTATTTT.